A single sample gave rise to the 24 T cell receptor beta chains below, sequenced in a study of early stage breast cancer tumors. Only in-frame clones appear in the TCRdb table, and some are missing; sequencing was by immunoSEQ multiplex PCR. Among 12,000 to 15,000 clones, approximately 84% were seen once, and the ten largest hold less than 5.5%. Material for sequencing was normal breast tissue next to the tumor. The receptor source for this set is a person between 30 and 45 years old with breast cancer.

CDR3 in DNA: TGTGCCATCAGTTGGCAGGGGAGCGGCTACACCTTC. Encoded protein: CAISWQGSGYTF. V gene TRBV10-3 combines with J gene TRBJ1-2, with D perhaps matching TRBD1 (6 bases). Germline values: CDR1 ENHRY, CDR2 SYGVKD. There are 12 residues in the CDR3. Trimming took 5 bases from V and 8 from J, leaving 12 bases between them.

This clone occurred once. The J gene is TRBJ1-2, the V gene TRBV29-1; 10 bases map to TRBD1. The CDR3 has 12 amino acids. Germline V gene lookup returns CDR1 SQVTM and CDR2 ANQGSEA. J gave up 6 bases and V 5 bases, and 3 bases lay outside the gene matches. CDR3 sequence: CSVSDRGDGYTF. DNA for the CDR3: TGCAGCGTTTCGGACAGGGGGGATGGCTACACCTTC.

The CDR3 loop reads CASISAPFANYGYTF. The CDR3 DNA reads TGTGCCAGTATTTCAGCACCCTTCGCTAACTATGGCTACACCTTC. The rearrangement joins TRBV19 to TRBJ1-2; no firm D call. V was cut by 7 bases and J by 0 bases, with 15 bases left in between. This CDR3 spans 15 amino acids. Germline V gene sequence: CDR1 LNHDA, CDR2 SQIVND (reference sequence).

This chain connects TRBV4-1 to TRBJ1-1; TRBD1 is a possible D gene (6 bases). With 8 bases removed from V and 0 bases from J, the gap between germline ends came to 7 bases. Germline V lookup: CDR1 MGHRA, CDR2 YSYEKL. This CDR3 has 12 residues. CDR3 nucleotides: TGCGCCAGCGGACAGATGAACACTGAAGCTTTCTTT. Its protein is CASGQMNTEAFF.

This clone was counted a few times. V gene TRBV2 combines with J gene TRBJ2-2; no reliable D call. Trimming removed 4 bases at V and 6 bases at J, with 12 bases between. There are 14 residues in the CDR3. Germline lookup yields CDR1 SNHLY and CDR2 FYNNEI. The CDR3 DNA sequence: TGTGCCAGCAGTGCCCCTTTAGCCTCCGGGGAGCTGTTTTTT. Protein sequence: CASSAPLASGELFF.

This clone is a singleton in its sample. V and J are TRBV5-5 and TRBJ2-3; D unresolved. Germline V gives CDR1 SGHKS, CDR2 YYEKEE (reference sequence). Between the trimmed V and J ends, which lost 2 bases and 0 bases, there was a span of 13 bases. The CDR3 is 16 residues long. As DNA, the CDR3 is TGTGCCAGCAGCTTTAGATCCCAATCCAGCACAGATACGCAGTATTTT. The encoded protein is CASSFRSQSSTDTQYF.

The V and J genes are TRBV2 and TRBJ1-2, with D maybe TRBD1 (5 bases). The CDR3 totals 14 residues. Germline CDR1 SNHLY, CDR2 FYNNEI. Trimming cost V 6 bases and J 0 bases, with 11 bases left between them. The CDR3 DNA sequence: TGTGCCAGCAGAGGGGTGACCCCTAACTATGGCTACACCTTC. Translated: CASRGVTPNYGYTF. Drawing the rest from reference TRBV2 and TRBJ1-2, the complete variable domain is EPEVTQTPSHQVTQMGQEVILRCVPISNHLYFYWYRQILGQKVEFLVSFYNNEISEKSEIFDDQFSVERPDGSNFTLKIRSTKLEDSAMYFCASRGVTPNYGYTFGSGTRLTVV.

The chain links TRBV4-1 to TRBJ1-5; the D is unclear. There are 14 residues in the CDR3. Between the trimmed V and J ends, which lost 2 bases and 5 bases, there was a span of 10 bases. Germline CDR1 and CDR2: MGHRA and YSYEKL. The CDR3: CASSQHTGDQPQHF. As DNA, the CDR3 is TGCGCCAGCAGCCAACACACGGGAGATCAGCCCCAGCATTTT.

This clone appeared a few times. V gene TRBV4-1 combines with J gene TRBJ1-5; tentatively, D is TRBD1 (5 bases). The CDR3 spans 17 residues. V lost 4 bases and J 1 base, leaving 17 bases between the germline ends. The germline CDR1 and CDR2 sequences are MGHRA and YSYEKL. The CDR3 DNA is TGCGCCAGCAGCCGGGGATGGGCCCAGGGAAGCAATCAGCCCCAGCATTTT. The encoded protein is CASSRGWAQGSNQPQHF.

The chain joins TRBV7-3 to TRBJ2-3; 8 bases fit TRBD2. Germline lookup yields CDR1 SGHTA and CDR2 FQGTGA. This CDR3 region has 15 residues. Trimming removed 5 bases from V and 0 bases from J; junction bases left unmatched: 4. The CDR3: CASSRGRPSTDTQYF. DNA for the CDR3: TGTGCCAGCAGCCGCGGGAGGCCGAGCACAGATACGCAGTATTTT.

The rearrangement links TRBV6-5 to TRBJ2-1; no clear D gene. V shed 0 bases and J shed 3 bases, with 12 bases lying between them. Germline lookup yields CDR1 MNHEY and CDR2 SVGAGI. The CDR3 runs to 16 residues. The CDR3 DNA reads as TGTGCCAGCAGTTACTCGGTCTGGAGAAGCTACAATGAGCAGTTCTTC. It is translated as CASSYSVWRSYNEQFF.

The V and J genes are TRBV7-8 and TRBJ2-1; D is undetermined. V lost 6 bases to trimming and J lost 1 base, with 10 bases between them. Germline V gene sequence: CDR1 SGHVS, CDR2 FQNEAQ. The CDR3 sequence is 14 residues long. The CDR3 protein is CASRSVGSYNEQFF. CDR3 sequence (DNA): TGTGCCAGCAGGTCAGTCGGGTCCTACAATGAGCAGTTCTTC.

This sequence joins TRBV19 and TRBJ2-7; 10 bases are a match to TRBD1. Germline CDR1 reads LNHDA; CDR2 reads SQIVND (reference sequence). CDR3 length: 15 residues. J gave up 1 base and V 3 bases, and 3 bases lay outside the gene matches. Written as DNA, the CDR3 is TGTGCCAGTAGTATGAGGGGACAGGGGTCCTACGAGCAGTACTTC. Protein product: CASSMRGQGSYEQYF.

The chain couples TRBV14 to TRBJ2-5; 7 bases align to TRBD1. The CDR3 consists of 14 residues. V lost 3 bases to trimming and J lost 2 bases; unmatched junction nucleotides: 3. Germline V gene data show CDR1 as SGHDN and CDR2 as FVKESK. CDR3 sequence: CASSHWTGQETQYF. The CDR3 DNA reads TGTGCCAGCAGCCACTGGACAGGACAAGAGACCCAGTACTTC.

This rearrangement joins TRBV7-2 to TRBJ2-5; 8 nucleotides match TRBD1. The CDR3 contains 14 residues. V lost 3 bases to trimming and J lost 4 bases; unmatched junction nucleotides: 4. Germline V gene data show CDR1 as SGHTA and CDR2 as FQGNSA. The CDR3 spells CASSFGQGRETQYF. CDR3 DNA: TGTGCCAGCAGCTTCGGACAGGGTCGAGAGACCCAGTACTTC.

This chain joins TRBV4-3 and TRBJ1-1; possibly TRBD1 for D (5 bases). This CDR3 is 16 amino acids long. The V gene's germline CDR1 is LGHNA and CDR2 YSLEER. V lost 1 base and J lost 0, with 12 bases in between. CDR3 nucleotide sequence: TGCGCCAGCAGCCAAGTTTTTGCAGGGATGAACACTGAAGCTTTCTTT. As protein: CASSQVFAGMNTEAFF.

The J gene is TRBJ2-3, the V gene TRBV4-1; TRBD2 matches at 11 bases. Germline loops: CDR1 MGHRA, CDR2 YSYEKL. Unmatched junction bases numbered 11, after V lost 1 base and J lost 2 bases. This CDR3 is 19 amino acids long. CDR3 sequence: CASSQVPPLAGGTTDTQYF. The CDR3 DNA is TGCGCCAGCAGCCAAGTCCCTCCTCTAGCGGGGGGTACCACAGATACGCAGTATTTT.

This chain links TRBV6-5 with TRBJ2-1; D perhaps matches TRBD2 (5 bases). Trimming left V 2 bases short and J 7 bases short, with 18 bases between. Germline V gene sequence: CDR1 MNHEY, CDR2 SVGAGI. The CDR3 has 16 amino acids. The CDR3 DNA is TGTGCCAGCAGTTACGGGTCAAGGGCAGCGGTAAATGAGCAGTTCTTC. Translated, it gives CASSYGSRAAVNEQFF.

The chain recombines TRBV27 with TRBJ1-4, with D perhaps TRBD1 (5 bases). This CDR3 region has 14 residues. The V end was cut by 3 bases, the J end by 7 bases, with 12 bases between. Germline V gene data show CDR1 as MNHEY and CDR2 as SMNVEV (reference sequence). In nucleotides, the CDR3 is TGTGCCAGCAGTTTTGGGTTGGGGGGTGAAAAACTGTTTTTT. Protein: CASSFGLGGEKLFF. Together with reference TRBV27 and TRBJ1-4, the CDR3 gives the full variable domain: EAQVTQNPRYLITVTGKKLTVTCSQNMNHEYMSWYRQDPGLGLRQIYYSMNVEVTDKGDVPEGYKVSRKEKRNFPLILESPSPNQTSLYFCASSFGLGGEKLFFGSGTQLSVL.

V gene TRBV7-9 combines with J gene TRBJ2-5, with D possibly being TRBD2 (5 bases). The CDR3 totals 14 residues. Germline V gives CDR1 SEHNR, CDR2 FQNEAQ (reference sequence). Trimming cost V 5 bases and J 5 bases, with 15 bases left between them. This CDR3 reads CASSPPELAETQYF. The CDR3 DNA sequence: TGTGCCAGCAGCCCCCCCGAGCTAGCCGAGACCCAGTACTTC.

The genes are TRBV7-9 and TRBJ1-2; D is undetermined. The CDR3 covers 15 residues. The V gene's germline CDR1 is SEHNR and CDR2 FQNEAQ (reference sequence). V lost 2 bases to trimming and J lost 2 bases, with 12 bases between them. The CDR3 DNA is TGTGCCAGCAGCTTAACTAGACTAGGGAACTATGGCTACACCTTC. Protein sequence: CASSLTRLGNYGYTF.

In this sample, this clone turned up a few times. V gene TRBV15 combines with J gene TRBJ2-3; 9 bases map to TRBD2. There are 16 residues in the CDR3. CDR1 is LNHNV, CDR2 YYDKDF, per germline (reference sequence). J was trimmed by 5 bases and V by 6 bases; bases with no gene match: 12. CDR3 residues: CATSPRGGGRGDTQYF. The CDR3 DNA is TGTGCCACCAGTCCGCGGGGGGGCGGGAGAGGAGATACGCAGTATTTT.

V gene TRBV6-6 combines with J gene TRBJ2-7; D remains ambiguous. Trimming left V 2 bases short and J 7 bases short, with 18 bases between. This CDR3 region has 15 residues. Germline CDR1 is MNHNY and CDR2 is SVGAGI (reference sequence). Written as DNA, the CDR3 is TGTGCCAGCAGTTACCGCGACGTGCAACGGCGTGAGCAGTACTTC. Amino acids: CASSYRDVQRREQYF.

This chain uses TRBV5-5 with TRBJ2-2, with 8 bases that match TRBD1. With V trimmed by 4 bases and J by 4 bases, 6 bases remained unmatched. The CDR3 consists of 15 residues. CDR1 is SGHKS, CDR2 YYEKEE, per germline (reference sequence). The DNA of the CDR3 is TGTGCCAGCAGCCCCACCGACAGGGGCACCGGGGAGCTGTTTTTT. As protein: CASSPTDRGTGELFF.